This paragraph covers one T cell receptor (beta chain) sequence. What it recognizes is unknown. A single record per CDR3 protein comes from TCRdb applying MiXCR to the RT-PCR reads. The sample lists about 800,000 distinct CDR3 sequences, less than 25% seen once, with roughly 10% in the top ten. These data belong to a study of response to subunit inactivated influenza vaccine. General study points: With each seasonal influenza vaccination, the authors suggested, few new T cells are recruited.

The CDR3 spans 17 residues. Germline V gene sequence: CDR1 LGHNA, CDR2 YNFKEQ. J gave up 1 base and V 0 bases, and 3 bases lay outside the gene matches. The clonotype originates from a man in his forties or fifties who received an inactivated influenza vaccine. The chain couples TRBV4-2 to TRBJ2-1, with 10 nucleotides matching TRBD1. Source: PBMCs from blood, taken around 5 days after vaccination. The CDR3 region is CASSQDRGQGSYNEQFF. In DNA, the CDR3 is TGTGCCAGCAGCCAAGATCGGGGACAGGGGTCCTACAATGAGCAGTTCTTC.